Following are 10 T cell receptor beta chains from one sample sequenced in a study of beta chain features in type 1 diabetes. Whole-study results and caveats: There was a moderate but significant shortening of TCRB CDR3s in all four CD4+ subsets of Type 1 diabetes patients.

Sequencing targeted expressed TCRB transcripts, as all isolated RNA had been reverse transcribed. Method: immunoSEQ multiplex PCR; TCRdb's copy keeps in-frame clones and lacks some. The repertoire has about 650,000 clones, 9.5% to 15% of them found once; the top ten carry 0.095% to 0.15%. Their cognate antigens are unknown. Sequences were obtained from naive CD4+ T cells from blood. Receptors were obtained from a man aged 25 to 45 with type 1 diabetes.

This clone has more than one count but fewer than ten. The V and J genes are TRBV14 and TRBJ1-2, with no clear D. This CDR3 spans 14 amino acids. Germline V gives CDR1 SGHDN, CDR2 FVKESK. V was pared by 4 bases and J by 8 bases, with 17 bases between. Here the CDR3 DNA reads TGTGCCAGCAGCCCAACCCCGCGGGGAAGCGGCTACACCTTC. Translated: CASSPTPRGSGYTF.

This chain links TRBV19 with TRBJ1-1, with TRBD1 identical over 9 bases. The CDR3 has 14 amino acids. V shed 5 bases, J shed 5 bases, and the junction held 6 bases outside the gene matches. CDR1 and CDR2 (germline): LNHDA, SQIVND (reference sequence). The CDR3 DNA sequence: TGTGCCAGTAGTCCTGGGACAGGGAAAACTGAAGCTTTCTTT. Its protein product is CASSPGTGKTEAFF. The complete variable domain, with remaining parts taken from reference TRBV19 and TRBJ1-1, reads DGGITQSPKYLFRKEGQNVTLSCEQNLNHDAMYWYRQDPGQGLRLIYYSQIVNDFQKGDIAEGYSVSREKKESFPLTVTSAQKNPTAFYLCASSPGTGKTEAFFGQGTRLTVV.

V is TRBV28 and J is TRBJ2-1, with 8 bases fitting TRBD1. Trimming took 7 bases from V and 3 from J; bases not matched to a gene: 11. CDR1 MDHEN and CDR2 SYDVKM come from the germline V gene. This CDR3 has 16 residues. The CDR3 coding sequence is TGTGCCAGCAAGGGCCCAGGGGGCGAAGTCTACAATGAGCAGTTCTTC. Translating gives CASKGPGGEVYNEQFF.

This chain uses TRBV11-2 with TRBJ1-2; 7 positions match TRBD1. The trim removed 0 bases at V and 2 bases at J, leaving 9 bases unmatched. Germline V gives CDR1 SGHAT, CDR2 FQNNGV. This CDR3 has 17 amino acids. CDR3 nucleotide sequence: TGTGCCAGCAGCTTAGATCCCTCCGGGACAGTGAACTATGGCTACACCTTC. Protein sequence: CASSLDPSGTVNYGYTF.

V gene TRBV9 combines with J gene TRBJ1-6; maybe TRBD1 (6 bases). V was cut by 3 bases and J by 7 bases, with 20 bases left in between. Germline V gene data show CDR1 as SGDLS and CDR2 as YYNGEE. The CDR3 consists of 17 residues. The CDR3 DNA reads TGTGCCAGCAGCGCAACTTCCGGGGCAGGGGAAAATTCACCCCTCCACTTT. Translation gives CASSATSGAGENSPLHF.

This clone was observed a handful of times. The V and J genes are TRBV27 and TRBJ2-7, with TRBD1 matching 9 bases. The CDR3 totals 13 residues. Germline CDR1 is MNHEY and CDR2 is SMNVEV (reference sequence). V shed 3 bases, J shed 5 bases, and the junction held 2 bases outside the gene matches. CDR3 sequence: CASSLGQGNEQYF. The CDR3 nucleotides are TGTGCCAGCAGTTTGGGACAGGGCAACGAGCAGTACTTC.

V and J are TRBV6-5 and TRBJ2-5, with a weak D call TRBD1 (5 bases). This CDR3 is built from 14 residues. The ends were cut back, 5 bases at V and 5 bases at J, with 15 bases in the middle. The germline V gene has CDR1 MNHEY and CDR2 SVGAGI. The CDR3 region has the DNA TGTGCCAGCAGTGACGGGTCCTCAGGGGAGACCCAGTACTTC. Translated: CASSDGSSGETQYF.

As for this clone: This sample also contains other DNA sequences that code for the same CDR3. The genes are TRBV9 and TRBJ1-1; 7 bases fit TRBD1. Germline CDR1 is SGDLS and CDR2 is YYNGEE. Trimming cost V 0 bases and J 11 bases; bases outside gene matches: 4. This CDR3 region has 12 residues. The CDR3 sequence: CASSVAGGEAFF. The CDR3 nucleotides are TGTGCCAGCAGCGTAGCAGGGGGAGAGGCTTTCTTT.

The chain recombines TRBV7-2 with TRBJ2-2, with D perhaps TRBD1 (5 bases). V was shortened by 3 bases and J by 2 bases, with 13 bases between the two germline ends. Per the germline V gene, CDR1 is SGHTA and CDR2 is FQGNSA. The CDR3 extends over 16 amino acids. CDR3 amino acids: CASSFPTAVNTGELFF. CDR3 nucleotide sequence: TGTGCCAGCAGCTTCCCGACAGCCGTTAACACCGGGGAGCTGTTTTTT.

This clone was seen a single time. CDR3 region: CASSMGSSKRETQYF. The CDR3 nucleotides read TGTGCCAGTAGTATGGGCAGCTCCAAGAGGGAGACCCAGTACTTC. The chain carries TRBV19 and TRBJ2-5; D remains ambiguous. Looked up from germline, CDR1 is LNHDA and CDR2 is SQIVND (reference sequence). The CDR3 runs 15 residues. V was trimmed by 3 bases and J by 5 bases, leaving 16 bases between them.